This entry describes one T cell receptor beta chain. This specimen comes from a study of blood T cell repertoires in COVID-19. For the study at large: Sites across the United States, Italy and Spain contributed samples from acute and convalescent COVID-19.

Sequenced by immunoSEQ multiplex PCR; TCRdb stores in-frame clones only, minus some. The data contain 250,000 to 400,000 clones, 90% of them singletons. The receptor's source is a woman aged 25 to 39 with COVID-19, enrolled during active disease. The sequenced material came from peripheral blood.

As DNA, the CDR3 is TGTGCCAGCAGCTTAGACAGGGACCATCAGCCCCAGCATTTT. Translated, it gives CASSLDRDHQPQHF. The chain couples TRBV7-9 to TRBJ1-5, with D tentatively TRBD1 (6 bases). The length of the CDR3 is 14 residues. Germline V lookup: CDR1 SEHNR, CDR2 FQNEAQ (reference sequence). Between the trimmed V and J ends, which lost 1 base and 5 bases, there was a span of 9 bases.